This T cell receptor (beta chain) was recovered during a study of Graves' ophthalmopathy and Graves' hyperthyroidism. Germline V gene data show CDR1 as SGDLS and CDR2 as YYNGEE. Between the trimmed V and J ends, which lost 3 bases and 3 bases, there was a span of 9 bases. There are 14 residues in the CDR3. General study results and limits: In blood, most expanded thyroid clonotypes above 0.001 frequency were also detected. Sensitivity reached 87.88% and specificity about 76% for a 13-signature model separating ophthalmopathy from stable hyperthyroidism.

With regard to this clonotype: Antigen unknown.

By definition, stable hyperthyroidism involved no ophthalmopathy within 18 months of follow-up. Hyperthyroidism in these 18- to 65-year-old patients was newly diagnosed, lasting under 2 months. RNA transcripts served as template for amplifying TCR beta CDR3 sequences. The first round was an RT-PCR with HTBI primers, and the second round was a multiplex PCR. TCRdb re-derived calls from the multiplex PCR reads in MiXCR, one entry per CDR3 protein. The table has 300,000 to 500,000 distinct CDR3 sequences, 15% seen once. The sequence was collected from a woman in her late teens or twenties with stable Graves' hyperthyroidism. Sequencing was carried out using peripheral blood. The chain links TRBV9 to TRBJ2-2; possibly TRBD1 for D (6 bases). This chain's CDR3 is CASSDRVHTGELFF. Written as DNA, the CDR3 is TGTGCCAGCAGCGACAGGGTCCACACCGGGGAGCTGTTTTTT.